This TCR beta chain was retrieved from a study of monozygotic twins with inflammatory bowel disease. TCRdb reprocessed the 5' RACE reads, keeping one entry per CDR3 protein, no DNA. The sample's table shows fewer than 550,000 distinct CDR3 sequences. The germline gives CDR1 MNHNS, CDR2 SASEGT. CDR3 length equals 14 residues. This sequence joins TRBV6-1 and TRBJ2-7; TCRdb indicates TRBD2, and absent DNA this call remains unverified. The material sequenced was blood. The source is a human donor with ulcerative colitis or Crohn's disease, or a healthy co-twin of an affected twin (not recorded which). The CDR3 here is CASREAGPSDEQYF.